This passage covers 23 T cell receptor beta chains from one sample sequenced in a study of breast tumors, draining lymph nodes, adjacent tissues. MiXCR, applied by TCRdb to the multiplex PCR reads, yields one record per CDR3 protein. The sample has approximately 210,000 distinct CDR3 sequences; about 30% are singletons. Samples came from axillary lymph nodes draining the breast cancer. The sequenced sample was axillary lymph node tissue. These receptors were collected from a female donor with breast cancer. Some clones in this sample may be carry-over from other donors' samples.

This clonotype occurred a few times. The gene calls are TRBV13 and TRBJ1-1; no clear D gene. The CDR3 contains 13 residues. Trimming took off 2 bases at V and 3 bases at J, with 7 bases between the two ends. In germline, CDR1 is PRHDT, CDR2 FYEKMQ (reference sequence). CDR3 region: CASSLRRYTEAFF. CDR3 in DNA: TGTGCCAGCAGCTTACGGAGATACACTGAAGCTTTCTTT.

This clonotype has at least ten counts. The genes are TRBV4-2 and TRBJ2-7, with TRBD2 matching over 9 bases. CDR1 LGHNA and CDR2 YNFKEQ come from the germline V gene. With 0 bases clipped from V and 7 bases from J, the junction kept 10 bases outside the gene matches. The CDR3 runs to 16 residues. CDR3 in amino acids: CASSQDLTSGFGEQYF. DNA for the CDR3: TGTGCCAGCAGCCAAGATCTAACTAGCGGGTTCGGTGAGCAGTACTTC.

As to this clonotype: The junction departs from the called germline gene at one end, perhaps through a read error. J is TRBJ1-1 and V is TRBV7-9, with D hard to call. Germline assignment: CDR1 SEHNR and CDR2 FQNEAQ (reference sequence). The CDR3 has 10 residues. CDR3 sequence reads: CAGSYSEAFF. The CDR3, as DNA: TGTGCCGGCAGCTATTCTGAAGCTTTCTTT.

As to this clonotype: A much larger clone lies one base from this, so it may be a read error. The CDR3: CSARDPEGAATQYF. In nucleotides, the CDR3 is TGCAGTGCTAGAGATCCGGAGGGTGCAGCTACGCAGTATTTT. The V call is TRBV20-1, the J call TRBJ2-3; TRBD2 might be the D (6 bases). The V gene's germline CDR1 is DFQATT and CDR2 SNEGSKA (reference sequence). CDR3 size: 14 residues. V dropped 0 bases and J dropped 8 bases, with 15 bases sitting between them.

This clonotype was seen more than once but under ten times. A much larger clone differs from this one at a single base, so this may be a read error. For the CDR3, the DNA is TGTGCCAGTGGATTAGCGGGGGTGAACGCCGGGGAGCTGTTTTTT. It encodes CASGLAGVNAGELFF. V gene TRBV19 combines with J gene TRBJ2-2; 9 bases are a match to TRBD2. The length of the CDR3 is 15 residues. Germline-derived CDR1 and CDR2 are LNHDA and SQIVND (reference sequence).

This clonotype appeared a few times. The chain combines TRBV20-1 with TRBJ1-1, with D unresolved. CDR3 length: 13 amino acids. V was trimmed by 1 base and J by 1 base, leaving 7 bases between them. The germline V gene has CDR1 DFQATT and CDR2 SNEGSKA (reference sequence). CDR3 loop: CSARAPGNTEAFF. The CDR3 DNA is TGCAGTGCTAGAGCCCCGGGGAACACTGAAGCTTTCTTT.

This chain links TRBV10-3 with TRBJ2-7, with D possibly matching TRBD2 (7 bases). From germline, CDR1 is ENHRY and CDR2 SYGVKD. The CDR3 runs 13 residues. Trimming shortened V by 2 bases and J by 5 bases, and 10 bases separated the two germline ends. CDR3 in DNA: TGTGCCATCAGTGAGCGGGGGGCTCACGAGCAGTACTTC. It yields the protein CAISERGAHEQYF.

This clonotype was counted ten times or more. The chain combines TRBV18 with TRBJ1-6; no definite D call. CDR3 length equals 16 residues. V was trimmed by 4 bases and J by 0 bases, leaving 10 bases between them. Germline-derived CDR1 and CDR2 are KGHSH and LQKENI. The CDR3 sequence is CASSHGPSSYNSPLHF. CDR3 nucleotide sequence: TGTGCCAGCTCACATGGACCGAGCTCCTATAATTCACCCCTCCACTTT. Full variable domain (missing parts from reference TRBV18 and TRBJ1-6): NAGVMQNPRHLVRRRGQEARLRCSPMKGHSHVYWYRQLPEEGLKFMVYLQKENIIDESGMPKERFSAEFPKEGPSILRIQQVVRGDSAAYFCASSHGPSSYNSPLHFGNGTRLTVT.

The sample holds many counts of this clonotype. The chain couples TRBV2 to TRBJ2-2; D gene ambiguous. V lost 5 bases to trimming and J lost 5 bases, with 15 bases between them. Germline CDR1 reads SNHLY; CDR2 reads FYNNEI. The CDR3 extends over 15 amino acids. CDR3 sequence (DNA): TGTGCCAGCAGTCTCTGGGCTAGTGGGACCGGGGAGCTGTTTTTT. This gives the protein CASSLWASGTGELFF.

This clonotype was picked up many times. The chain combines TRBV20-1 with TRBJ2-3; 7 nucleotides agree with TRBD2. The length of the CDR3 is 14 residues. With V trimmed by 0 bases and J by 3 bases, 3 bases remained unmatched. Germline V lookup: CDR1 DFQATT, CDR2 SNEGSKA (reference sequence). The CDR3 nucleotides read TGCAGTGCTAGAGATCTGCGGGGGACAGATACGCAGTATTTT. It codes for CSARDLRGTDTQYF.

This clonotype has more than one count but fewer than ten. The chain combines TRBV18 with TRBJ1-5; D is ambiguous. Germline V gives CDR1 KGHSH, CDR2 LQKENI. The CDR3 spans 16 residues. V shed 6 bases and J shed 2 bases, with 17 bases lying between them. In DNA, the CDR3 is TGTGCCAGCTCCCCGACTCCAATCGGGGGCAATCAGCCCCAGCATTTT. It yields the protein CASSPTPIGGNQPQHF.

The CDR3 here is CASSLATGRVGNTGELFF. CDR3 in DNA: TGTGCCAGCAGCTTAGCTACAGGGAGAGTGGGGAACACCGGGGAGCTGTTTTTT. The chain combines TRBV11-3 with TRBJ2-2, with a possible D match to TRBD1 (6 bases). Trimming removed 1 base at V and 1 base at J, with 16 bases between. The CDR3 is 18 residues long. CDR1 and CDR2 from the germline V gene are SGHNT and YENEEA.

The rearrangement links TRBV24-1 to TRBJ1-1; no reliable D call. Trimming removed 0 bases from V and 6 bases from J, with 7 bases in between. CDR1 is KGHDR and CDR2 is SFDVKD in the germline V gene. CDR3 length: 13 amino acids. CDR3 residues: CATSDLDGAEAFF. In DNA form, the CDR3 reads TGTGCCACCAGTGATTTGGACGGTGCTGAAGCTTTCTTT.

The chain couples TRBV11-3 to TRBJ1-4; possibly TRBD1 for D (5 bases). Trimming cost V 5 bases and J 5 bases, with 15 bases left between them. Germline CDR1 SGHNT, CDR2 YENEEA. CDR3 length equals 15 residues. CDR3 in DNA: TGTGCCAGCAGCCCCGGGACTAGACGAAATGAAAAACTGTTTTTT. Protein product: CASSPGTRRNEKLFF.

Here the CDR3 reads CASSQVTPGGQNEQFF. The CDR3 DNA follows: TGTGCCAGCAGCCAAGTAACGCCCGGGGGGCAAAATGAGCAGTTCTTC. This sequence joins TRBV3-1 and TRBJ2-1; weak D call: TRBD2 (7 bases). Germline values: CDR1 LGHDT, CDR2 YNNKEL (reference sequence). The CDR3 is 16 residues long. V was clipped by 1 base and J by 7 bases, with 17 bases between them.

A remark on this clonotype: The CDR3 ends on some other residue instead of the conserved phenylalanine or tryptophan, so this is likely a read error. V usage is TRBV14 and J usage is TRBJ2-1; D perhaps matches TRBD2 (6 bases). Trimming removed 3 bases at V and 0 bases at J, with 15 bases between. Germline V gives CDR1 SGHDN, CDR2 FVKESK. The length of the CDR3 is 17 residues. The CDR3 DNA sequence: TGTGCCAGCAGCCAGTCCCGGGACTTTTACTCCTACAATGAGCAGTTCAGA. The encoded protein is CASSQSRDFYSYNEQFR.

This clonotype occurred a few times. The chain joins TRBV30 to TRBJ1-4; no definite D call. Germline CDR1 reads GTSNPN; CDR2 reads SVGIG (reference sequence). The CDR3 has 12 amino acids. V was clipped by 0 bases and J by 10 bases, with 9 bases between them. CDR3 protein: CAWSVSPPKLFF. In DNA form, the CDR3 reads TGTGCCTGGAGTGTATCCCCGCCAAAACTGTTTTTT. The complete variable domain, with remaining parts taken from reference TRBV30 and TRBJ1-4, reads SQTIHQWPATLVQPVGSPLSLECTVEGTSNPNLYWYRQAAGRGLQLLFYSVGIGQISSEVPQNLSASRPQDRQFILSSKKLLLSDSGFYLCAWSVSPPKLFFGSGTQLSVL.

This clonotype was counted many times. The chain employs TRBV20-1 and TRBJ2-5; 8 nucleotides agree with TRBD1. This CDR3 is 13 amino acids long. With V trimmed by 7 bases and J by 6 bases, 10 bases remained unmatched. Germline loops: CDR1 DFQATT, CDR2 SNEGSKA (reference sequence). The CDR3 coding sequence is TGCAGTGGAGGTCGAGACAGGGGCCAGACCCAGTACTTC. This codes for CSGGRDRGQTQYF.

There are many counts of this clonotype. This chain connects TRBV28 to TRBJ2-7, with TRBD2 as a possible D gene (5 bases). Per the germline V gene, CDR1 is MDHEN and CDR2 is SYDVKM. The CDR3 contains 14 residues. V was cut by 7 bases and J by 1 base, with 14 bases left in between. The CDR3 spells CASTLAGVSYEQYF. CDR3 sequence (DNA): TGTGCCAGCACTCTAGCTGGCGTTTCCTACGAGCAGTACTTC.

About this clonotype: A much larger clonotype is one base distant, so this may be a read error. V is TRBV20-1 and J is TRBJ2-7; 10 nucleotides agree with TRBD2. The CDR3 is 15 residues long. V shed 7 bases and J 5 bases; nucleotides not matched to a gene: 14. Germline values: CDR1 DFQATT, CDR2 SNEGSKA (reference sequence). The CDR3: CSVLPRLAGAHEQYF. The CDR3, as DNA: TGCAGTGTCCTCCCCAGGCTAGCGGGAGCCCACGAGCAGTACTTC.

As for this clonotype: The CDR3 ends on some other residue instead of the conserved phenylalanine or tryptophan, so this is likely a read error. This chain uses TRBV18 with TRBJ2-7; TRBD2 matches 12 bases. The germline V gene encodes CDR1 KGHSH and CDR2 LQKENI. After removal of 4 bases from V and 3 bases from J, the junction contained 7 bases not matched to a gene. The CDR3 covers 16 residues. In nucleotides, the CDR3 is TGTGCCAGCTCACGGGGGACTAGCGGGTTCCTCTACGAGCAGTACCTC. It encodes CASSRGTSGFLYEQYL.

DNA of the CDR3: TGTGCCAGCAGCATACGGGACCAGAATTCACCCCTCCACTTT. This gives the protein CASSIRDQNSPLHF. The chain combines TRBV7-9 with TRBJ1-6; D might be TRBD1 (5 bases). Trimming took off 5 bases at V and 7 bases at J, with 12 bases between the two ends. The length of the CDR3 is 14 residues. Germline V CDR1 and CDR2: SEHNR, FQNEAQ (reference sequence).

Points on this clonotype: In this CDR3 the conserved last residue, phenylalanine or tryptophan, is missing, so a read error is likely. It is unclear where the CDR3 begins or ends on the DNA, so no DNA is shown, and the CDR3 is as TCRdb lists it. The chain carries TRBV7-8 and TRBJ1-4. The CDR3 sequence runs 8 residues, both termini included. Looked up from germline, CDR1 is SGHVS and CDR2 is FQNEAQ. CDR3 sequence: CASSLADS.